This entry features one T cell receptor beta chain sequence. Germline-derived CDR1 and CDR2 are LNHDA and SQIVND (reference sequence). The CDR3 consists of 14 residues. V lost 3 bases and J 8 bases, leaving 15 bases between the germline ends. Amplification used 60 Vbeta primers and 13 Jbeta primers. The protocol was immunoSEQ multiplex PCR, while the TCRdb copy is restricted to in-frame clones and leaves out a portion. The sample has 150,000 to 200,000 clones; roughly 80% are singletons. The sample comes from a study of cytomegalovirus exposure and HLA in healthy donors. Specimen: PBMCs. J is TRBJ2-3 and V is TRBV19; D may be TRBD2 (6 bases). The receptor's source is a woman aged 40 to 50 in good health and CMV-seropositive. The DNA of the CDR3 is TGTGCCAGTAGTATCTTGACGGGAGACCGTACGCAGTATTTT. This encodes CASSILTGDRTQYF.